One TCR beta chain is described in this entry. Its antigen is as yet unknown. V lost 5 bases to trimming and J lost 5 bases, with 14 bases between them. Germline values: CDR1 MNHEY, CDR2 SMNVEV (reference sequence). This CDR3 has 14 residues. These data are taken from a study of shared clonotypes between healthy human individuals. Study outcomes and limitations: The authors expected sequencing depth to affect clonotype sharing among donors.

Each subset's genomic DNA was split evenly across several immunoSEQ plates. TCRdb's copy holds only in-frame clones and misses some; the assay was immunoSEQ multiplex PCR. This table holds 2 million to 3 million clones, roughly 93% found once. The specimen was naive CD4+ T cells from PBMCs. Subset defined: CD45RA+ positively selected. The TCR comes from a man younger than 30 in good health. Some clones in this sample may be carry-over from other donors' samples. V and J are TRBV27 and TRBJ2-3, with D possibly TRBD1 on 6 matching bases. CDR3 sequence (DNA): TGTGCCAGCAGTGGGGGAACGACAGGAGATACGCAGTATTTT. Amino acids: CASSGGTTGDTQYF.